The rows below give T cell receptor beta chains drawn from one sample of a study of radiation and T cells in renal cell carcinoma. TCRdb's table, derived via immunoSEQ multiplex PCR, lists solely in-frame clones and lacks some. This sample has about 62,000 clones; 60% to 85% occur once, and the top ten carry 6.5% to 7.5%. The sequenced sample was blood, obtained from a patient whose treatment included radiotherapy and nephrectomy. The receptors originated from a man aged 60 to 75 with renal cell carcinoma. CDR3s include the opening cysteine and the closing phenylalanine or tryptophan. The D gene is left open where the match is weak. Some rows have no size entry. The others give once, few or many, or a class for an expanded clone.

>.|TRBJ1-4|.|12|TRBV7-9
CASSLAREKLFF
TGTGCCAGCAGCTTAGCAAGGGAAAAACTGTTTTTT
>.|TRBJ2-5|.|15|TRBV6-5
CASSYLRPGRETQYF
TGTGCCAGCAGTTACCTTAGGCCAGGCAGAGAGACCCAGTACTTC
>.|TRBJ1-2|.|13|TRBV5-6
CASSLWGVDGYTF
TGTGCCAGCAGCTTGTGGGGGGTAGATGGCTACACCTTC
>.|TRBJ1-1|.|15|TRBV30
CAWSFADRLNTEAFF
TGTGCCTGGAGTTTTGCTGACAGGCTGAACACTGAAGCTTTCTTT
>.|TRBJ2-7|.|13|TRBV6-1
CASSLRVTYEQYF
TGTGCCAGCAGTCTAAGGGTCACCTACGAGCAGTACTTC
>TRBD2|TRBJ2-5|.|17|TRBV11-2
CASSKGLAGGPRETQYF
TGTGCCAGCAGCAAGGGACTAGCGGGGGGGCCGAGGGAGACCCAGTACTTC
>.|TRBJ1-1|.|14|TRBV2
CASSEALGRNEAFF
TGTGCCAGCAGTGAAGCGCTTGGCAGAAATGAAGCTTTCTTT
>TRBD2|TRBJ2-2|.|17|TRBV19
CASSTRGTSGNTGELFF
TGTGCCAGTAGTACGAGAGGGACTAGCGGGAACACCGGGGAGCTGTTTTTT
>.|TRBJ2-1|.|14|TRBV6-5
CASARSGSYNEQFF
TGTGCCAGCGCACGGAGCGGTTCCTACAATGAGCAGTTCTTC
>.|TRBJ2-1|.|12|TRBV7-9
CASSSGGDEQFF
TGTGCCAGCAGCTCAGGGGGGGATGAGCAGTTCTTC
>TRBD2|TRBJ2-1|.|20|TRBV9
CASSSTSTSGSSDFYNEQFF
TGTGCCAGCAGCTCAACCTCAACTAGCGGGAGCTCCGATTTCTACAATGAGCAGTTCTTC
>TRBD1|TRBJ1-4|.|14|TRBV5-1
CASSLQGAGEKLFF
TGCGCCAGCAGCTTACAGGGGGCGGGAGAAAAACTGTTTTTT
>.|TRBJ2-3|once|15|TRBV5-1
CASSLRRERADTQYF
TGCGCCAGCAGCTTGAGACGGGAGAGGGCAGATACGCAGTATTTT
>.|TRBJ2-2|.|14|TRBV27
CASSPDSATGELFF
TGTGCCAGCAGTCCGGACAGTGCGACCGGGGAGCTGTTTTTT
>.|TRBJ2-2|.|15|TRBV14
CASSRIAVNTGELFF
TGTGCCAGCAGCCGTATAGCGGTGAACACCGGGGAGCTGTTTTTT